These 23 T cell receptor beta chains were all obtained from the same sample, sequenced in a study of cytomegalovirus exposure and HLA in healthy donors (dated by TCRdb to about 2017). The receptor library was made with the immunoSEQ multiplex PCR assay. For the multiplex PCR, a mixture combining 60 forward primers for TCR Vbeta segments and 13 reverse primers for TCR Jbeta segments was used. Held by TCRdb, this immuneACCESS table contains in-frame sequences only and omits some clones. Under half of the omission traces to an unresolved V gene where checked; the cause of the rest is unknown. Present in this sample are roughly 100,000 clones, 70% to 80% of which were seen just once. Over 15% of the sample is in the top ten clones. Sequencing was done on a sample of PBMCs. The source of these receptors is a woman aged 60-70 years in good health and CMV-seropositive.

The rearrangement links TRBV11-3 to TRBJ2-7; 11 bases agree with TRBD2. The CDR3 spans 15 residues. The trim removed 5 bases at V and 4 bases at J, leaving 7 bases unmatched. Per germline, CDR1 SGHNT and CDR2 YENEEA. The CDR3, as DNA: TGTGCCAGCAGCCCGGGACTAGCGGACGCGTACGAGCAGTACTTC. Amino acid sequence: CASSPGLADAYEQYF. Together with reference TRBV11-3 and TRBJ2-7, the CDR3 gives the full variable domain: EAGVVQSPRYKIIEKKQPVAFWCNPISGHNTLYWYLQNLGQGPELLIRYENEEAVDDSQLPKDRFSAERLKGVDSTLKIQPAELGDSAVYLCASSPGLADAYEQYFGPGTRLTVT.

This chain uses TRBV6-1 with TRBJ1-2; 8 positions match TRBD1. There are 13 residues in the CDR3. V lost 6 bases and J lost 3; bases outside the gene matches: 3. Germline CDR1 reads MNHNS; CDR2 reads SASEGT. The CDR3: CASRSGGDYGYTF. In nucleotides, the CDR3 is TGTGCCAGCAGATCAGGGGGCGACTATGGCTACACCTTC.

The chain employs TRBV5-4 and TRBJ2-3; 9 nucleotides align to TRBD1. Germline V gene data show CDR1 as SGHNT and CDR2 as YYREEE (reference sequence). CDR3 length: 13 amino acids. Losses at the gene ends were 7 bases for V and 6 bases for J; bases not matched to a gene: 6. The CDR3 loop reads CASRGQGGDTQYF. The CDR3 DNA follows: TGTGCCAGCCGGGGACAGGGAGGGGATACGCAGTATTTT.

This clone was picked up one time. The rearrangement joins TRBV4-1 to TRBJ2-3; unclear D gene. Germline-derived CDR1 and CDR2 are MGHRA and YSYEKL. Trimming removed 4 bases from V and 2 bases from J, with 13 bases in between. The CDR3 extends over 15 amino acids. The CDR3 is CASSRFWLNTDTQYF. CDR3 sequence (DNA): TGCGCCAGCAGCCGCTTTTGGCTCAACACAGATACGCAGTATTTT.

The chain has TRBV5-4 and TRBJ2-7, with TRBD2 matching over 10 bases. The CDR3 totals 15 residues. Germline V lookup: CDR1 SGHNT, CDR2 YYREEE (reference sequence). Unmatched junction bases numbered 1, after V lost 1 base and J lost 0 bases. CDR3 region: CASSLWTSGSYEQYF. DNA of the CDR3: TGTGCCAGCAGCTTGTGGACTAGCGGCTCCTACGAGCAGTACTTC.

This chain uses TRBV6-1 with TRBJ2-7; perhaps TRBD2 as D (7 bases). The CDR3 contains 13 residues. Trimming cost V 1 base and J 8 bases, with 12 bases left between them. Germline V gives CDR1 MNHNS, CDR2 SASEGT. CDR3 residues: CASSEERGAKQYF. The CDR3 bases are TGTGCCAGCAGTGAAGAACGGGGGGCAAAGCAGTACTTC.

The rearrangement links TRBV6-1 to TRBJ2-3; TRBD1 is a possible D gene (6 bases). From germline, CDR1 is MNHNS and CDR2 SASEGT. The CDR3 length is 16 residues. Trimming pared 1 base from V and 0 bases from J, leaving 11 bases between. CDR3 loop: CASSEGVQGSTDTQYF. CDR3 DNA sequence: TGTGCCAGCAGTGAAGGGGTACAGGGAAGCACAGATACGCAGTATTTT.

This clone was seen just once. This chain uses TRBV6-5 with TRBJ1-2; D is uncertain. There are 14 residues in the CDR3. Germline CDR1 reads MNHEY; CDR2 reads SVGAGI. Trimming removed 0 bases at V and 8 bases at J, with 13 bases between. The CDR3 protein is CASSYSRVERGYTF. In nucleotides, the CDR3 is TGTGCCAGCAGTTACTCGAGGGTAGAGAGGGGCTACACCTTC.

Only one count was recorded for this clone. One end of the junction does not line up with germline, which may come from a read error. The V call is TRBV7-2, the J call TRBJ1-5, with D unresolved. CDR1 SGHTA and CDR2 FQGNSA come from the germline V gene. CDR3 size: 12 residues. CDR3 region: CASSLNNQPQRF. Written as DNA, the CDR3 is TGTGCCAGCAGCTTAAACAATCAGCCCCAGCGTTTT. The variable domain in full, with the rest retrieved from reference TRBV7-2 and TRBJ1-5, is GAGVSQSPSNKVTEKGKDVELRCDPISGHTALYWYRQSLGQGLEFLIYFQGNSAPDKSGLPSDRFSAERTGGSVSTLTIQRTQQEDSAVYLCASSLNNQPQRFGDGTRLSIL.

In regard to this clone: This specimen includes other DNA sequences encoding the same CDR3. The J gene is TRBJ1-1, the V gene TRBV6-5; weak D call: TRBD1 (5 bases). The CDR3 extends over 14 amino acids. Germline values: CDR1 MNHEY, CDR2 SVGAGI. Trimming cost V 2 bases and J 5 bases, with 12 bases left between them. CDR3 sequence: CASSYPGGGTEAFF. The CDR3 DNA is TGTGCCAGCAGTTACCCGGGGGGTGGTACTGAAGCTTTCTTT.

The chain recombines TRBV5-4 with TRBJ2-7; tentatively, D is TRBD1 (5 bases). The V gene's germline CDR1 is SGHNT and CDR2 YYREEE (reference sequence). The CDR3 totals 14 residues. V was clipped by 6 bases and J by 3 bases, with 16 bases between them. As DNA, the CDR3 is TGTGCCAGCAAACCCAAAGCTCAGGGCTACGAGCAGTACTTC. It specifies CASKPKAQGYEQYF.

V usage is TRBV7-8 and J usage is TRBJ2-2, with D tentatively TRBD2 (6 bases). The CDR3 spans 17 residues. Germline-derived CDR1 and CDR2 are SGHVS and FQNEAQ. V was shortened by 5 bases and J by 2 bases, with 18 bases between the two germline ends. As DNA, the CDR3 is TGTGCCAGCAGCCCCCTCTGGGACTCCAGAAACACCGGGGAGCTGTTTTTT. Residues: CASSPLWDSRNTGELFF. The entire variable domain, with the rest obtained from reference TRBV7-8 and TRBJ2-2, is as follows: GAGVSQSPRYKVAKRGQDVALRCDPISGHVSLFWYQQALGQGPEFLTYFQNEAQLDKSGLPSDRFFAERPEGSVSTLKIQRTQQEDSAVYLCASSPLWDSRNTGELFFGEGSRLTVL.

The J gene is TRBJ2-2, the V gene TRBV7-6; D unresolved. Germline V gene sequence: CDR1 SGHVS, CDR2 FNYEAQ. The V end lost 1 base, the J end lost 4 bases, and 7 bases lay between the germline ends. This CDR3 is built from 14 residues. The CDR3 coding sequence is TGTGCCAGCAGCTTAGAGTGGCCCACCGGGGAGCTGTTTTTT. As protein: CASSLEWPTGELFF.

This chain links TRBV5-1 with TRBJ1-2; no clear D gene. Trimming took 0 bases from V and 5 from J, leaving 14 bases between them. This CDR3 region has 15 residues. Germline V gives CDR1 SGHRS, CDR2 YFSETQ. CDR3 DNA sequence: TGCGCCAGCAGCTTGGAGGCAGACCGAGGGTATGGCTACACCTTC. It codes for CASSLEADRGYGYTF.

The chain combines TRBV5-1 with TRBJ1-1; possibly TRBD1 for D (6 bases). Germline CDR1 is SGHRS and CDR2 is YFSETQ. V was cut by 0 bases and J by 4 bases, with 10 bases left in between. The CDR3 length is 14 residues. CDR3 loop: CASSLVQGGTEAFF. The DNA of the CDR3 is TGCGCCAGCAGCTTGGTTCAAGGGGGCACTGAAGCTTTCTTT.

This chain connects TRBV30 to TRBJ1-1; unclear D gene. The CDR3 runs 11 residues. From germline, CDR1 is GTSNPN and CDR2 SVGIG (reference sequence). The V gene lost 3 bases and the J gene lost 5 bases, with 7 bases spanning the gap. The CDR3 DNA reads TGTGCCTGGAGCCCCGGGACTGAAGCTTTCTTT. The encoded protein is CAWSPGTEAFF.

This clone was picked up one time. CDR3 sequence: CASSQAGSSGNTIYF. The DNA of the CDR3 is TGTGCCAGCAGCCAGGCAGGCAGCTCTGGAAACACCATATATTTT. The chain is built from TRBV28 and TRBJ1-3; D ambiguous. V gave up 6 bases and J gave up 0 bases, with 12 bases separating them. Germline V gene sequence: CDR1 MDHEN, CDR2 SYDVKM. The CDR3 has 15 residues.

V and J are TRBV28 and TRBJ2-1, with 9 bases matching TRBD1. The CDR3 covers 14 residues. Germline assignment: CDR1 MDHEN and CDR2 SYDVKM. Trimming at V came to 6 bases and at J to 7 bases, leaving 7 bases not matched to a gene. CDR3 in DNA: TGTGCCAGCAGCGGACAGGGGTTTGCGAATGAGCAGTTCTTC. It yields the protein CASSGQGFANEQFF.

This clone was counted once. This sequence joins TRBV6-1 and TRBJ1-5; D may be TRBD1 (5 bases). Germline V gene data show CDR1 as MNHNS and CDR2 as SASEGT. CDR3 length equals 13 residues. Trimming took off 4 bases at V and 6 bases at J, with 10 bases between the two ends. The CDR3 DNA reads TGTGCCAGCAGTGTAGGGGCAGGTCAGCCCCAGCATTTT. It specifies CASSVGAGQPQHF.

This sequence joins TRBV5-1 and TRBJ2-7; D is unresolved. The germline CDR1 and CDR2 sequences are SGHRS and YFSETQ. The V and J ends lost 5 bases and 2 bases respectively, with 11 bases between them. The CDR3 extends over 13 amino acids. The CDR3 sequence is CASSYPGTYEQYF. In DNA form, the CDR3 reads TGCGCCAGCAGTTATCCAGGTACCTACGAGCAGTACTTC.

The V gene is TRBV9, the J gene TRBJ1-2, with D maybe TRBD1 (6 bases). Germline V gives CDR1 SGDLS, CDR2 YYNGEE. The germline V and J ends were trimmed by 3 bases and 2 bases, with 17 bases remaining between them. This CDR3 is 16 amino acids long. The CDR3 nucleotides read TGTGCCAGCAGCGCCTTAGAACGGGACACCAACTATGGCTACACCTTC. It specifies CASSALERDTNYGYTF.

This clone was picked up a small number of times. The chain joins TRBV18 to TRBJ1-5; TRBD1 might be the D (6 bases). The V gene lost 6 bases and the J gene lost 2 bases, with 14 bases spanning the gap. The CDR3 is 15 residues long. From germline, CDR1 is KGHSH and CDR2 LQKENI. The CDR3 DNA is TGTGCCAGCTCCACTGCAGGGGTCGGCAATCAGCCCCAGCATTTT. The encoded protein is CASSTAGVGNQPQHF.

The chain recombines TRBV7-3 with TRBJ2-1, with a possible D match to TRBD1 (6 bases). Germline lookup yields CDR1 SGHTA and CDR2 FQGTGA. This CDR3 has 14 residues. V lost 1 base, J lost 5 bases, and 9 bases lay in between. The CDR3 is CASSLSNRDNEQFF. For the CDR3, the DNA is TGTGCCAGCAGCTTAAGTAACAGGGACAATGAGCAGTTCTTC.